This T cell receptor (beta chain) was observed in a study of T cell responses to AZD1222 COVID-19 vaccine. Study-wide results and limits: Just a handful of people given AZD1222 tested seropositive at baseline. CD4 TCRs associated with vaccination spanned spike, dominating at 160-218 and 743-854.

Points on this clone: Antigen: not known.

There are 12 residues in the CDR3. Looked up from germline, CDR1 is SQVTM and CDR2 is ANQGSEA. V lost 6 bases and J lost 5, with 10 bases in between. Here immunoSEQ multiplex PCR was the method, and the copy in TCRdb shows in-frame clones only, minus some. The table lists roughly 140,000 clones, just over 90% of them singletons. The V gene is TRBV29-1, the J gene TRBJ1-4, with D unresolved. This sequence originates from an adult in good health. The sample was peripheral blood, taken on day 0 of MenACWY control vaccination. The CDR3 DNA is TGCAGCGTCGGGCAGTTGAATGAAAAACTGTTTTTT. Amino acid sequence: CSVGQLNEKLFF.